This entry lists 25 T cell receptor beta chains sequenced from one sample in a study of STAT5B mutations in CD4+ large granular lymphocyte leukemia. Clones were read by immunoSEQ multiplex PCR, and TCRdb kept only the in-frame ones, dropping some. The data hold over 25,000 clones, with 65% to 80% observed a single time. Sample: CD4+ T cells from blood buffy coats. The receptors originated from a human donor in good health.

The chain has TRBV5-4 and TRBJ2-2; the D gene is possibly TRBD1 (5 bases). The CDR3 has 17 residues. The V gene's germline CDR1 is SGHNT and CDR2 YYREEE (reference sequence). V was shortened by 3 bases and J by 2 bases, with 17 bases between the two germline ends. CDR3 nucleotides: TGTGCCAGCAGCTCCCCCTACCGGACAACAAACACCGGGGAGCTGTTTTTT. It codes for CASSSPYRTTNTGELFF.

This clone occurred a few times. This chain joins TRBV27 and TRBJ1-2; D is possibly TRBD1 (5 bases). This CDR3 region has 13 residues. V was shortened by 6 bases and J by 4 bases, with 12 bases between the two germline ends. Germline V gives CDR1 MNHEY, CDR2 SMNVEV (reference sequence). CDR3 DNA: TGTGCCAGCAGACCCGACAGCACCTATGGCTACACCTTC. Translated, it gives CASRPDSTYGYTF.

This clone was observed a single time. V usage is TRBV4-1 and J usage is TRBJ2-7; TRBD2 aligns across 15 bases. Germline V gene sequence: CDR1 MGHRA, CDR2 YSYEKL. Trimming removed 3 bases from V and 2 bases from J; junction bases left unmatched: 2. The CDR3 consists of 16 residues. DNA for the CDR3: TGCGCCAGCAGCCACGGACTAGCGGGGGGGACCTACGAGCAGTACTTC. Amino acids: CASSHGLAGGTYEQYF.

The chain uses TRBV28 and TRBJ2-5; tentatively, D is TRBD1 (5 bases). This CDR3 spans 14 amino acids. With 2 bases removed from V and 2 bases from J, the gap between germline ends came to 9 bases. The germline V gene encodes CDR1 MDHEN and CDR2 SYDVKM. The chain's CDR3 is CASSLTGVQETQYF. The CDR3 bases are TGTGCCAGCAGTTTAACAGGCGTTCAAGAGACCCAGTACTTC.

The chain employs TRBV7-6 and TRBJ2-3; 7 bases map to TRBD1. J lost 5 bases, V lost 5 bases, and 10 bases had no gene match. The CDR3 length is 15 residues. From germline, CDR1 is SGHVS and CDR2 FNYEAQ. The chain's CDR3 is CASSPMVRGQDTQYF. The CDR3 nucleotides are TGTGCCAGCAGCCCTATGGTTAGGGGGCAAGATACGCAGTATTTT.

This chain connects TRBV10-3 to TRBJ2-1, with a possible D match to TRBD2 (6 bases). V lost 4 bases and J lost 0, with 10 bases in between. Germline-derived CDR1 and CDR2 are ENHRY and SYGVKD. The CDR3 spans 15 residues. CDR3 residues: CAISVRESSYNEQFF. CDR3 in DNA: TGTGCCATCAGTGTTCGGGAGAGCTCCTACAATGAGCAGTTCTTC.

This clone was detected a few times. The chain recombines TRBV2 with TRBJ1-6, with D perhaps matching TRBD1 (5 bases). The CDR3 contains 15 residues. Germline loops: CDR1 SNHLY, CDR2 FYNNEI. Trimming removed 3 bases from V and 8 bases from J, with 14 bases in between. The CDR3 DNA sequence: TGTGCCAGCAGTGAGGTGCAGGGTTTGGATTCACCCCTCCACTTT. Protein product: CASSEVQGLDSPLHF.

The rearrangement uses TRBV7-8 and TRBJ2-2; TRBD2 matches at 7 bases. This CDR3 spans 15 amino acids. The germline gives CDR1 SGHVS, CDR2 FQNEAQ. J lost 4 bases, V lost 1 base, and 3 bases had no gene match. DNA for the CDR3: TGTGCCAGCAGCTTAGGCGGGGGTGTCACCGGGGAGCTGTTTTTT. This sequence encodes CASSLGGGVTGELFF.

This clone was seen only a few times. The V call is TRBV7-6, the J call TRBJ2-5; 14 bases match TRBD2. The ends lost 5 bases at V and 5 bases at J; junction bases unmatched: 4. Germline V gene data show CDR1 as SGHVS and CDR2 as FNYEAQ. CDR3 length equals 15 residues. The CDR3 bases are TGTGCCAGCAGCCGGCGACTAGCGGGGGGGGAGACCCAGTACTTC. This encodes CASSRRLAGGETQYF.

This clone was observed a single time. The CDR3 loop is CASSLGRLAGGRETQYF. The CDR3 nucleotides read TGTGCCAGCAGCTTAGGCCGACTAGCGGGGGGGCGAGAGACCCAGTACTTC. The gene calls are TRBV11-1 and TRBJ2-5, with 14 bases lining up with TRBD2. The trim removed 1 base at V and 4 bases at J, leaving 5 bases unmatched. Germline V gives CDR1 SGHAT, CDR2 FQDESV (reference sequence). The CDR3 extends over 17 amino acids. Full variable domain (missing parts from reference TRBV11-1 and TRBJ2-5): EAEVAQSPRYKITEKSQAVAFWCDPISGHATLYWYRQILGQGPELLVQFQDESVVDDSQLPKDRFSAERLKGVDSTLKIQPAELGDSAMYLCASSLGRLAGGRETQYFGPGTRLLVL.

The genes are TRBV5-6 and TRBJ2-7; D not resolved. The CDR3 has 12 amino acids. The V gene's germline CDR1 is SGHDT and CDR2 YYEEEE. The V end was cut by 0 bases, the J end by 7 bases, with 8 bases between. The CDR3 DNA reads as TGTGCCAGCAGCTTGGGACCCCGAGAGCAGTACGTC. Its protein is CASSLGPREQYV.

This clone was detected once. V is TRBV19 and J is TRBJ1-2; 7 bases agree with TRBD1. The CDR3 runs 16 residues. The trim removed 5 bases at V and 4 bases at J, leaving 13 bases unmatched. Germline V gives CDR1 LNHDA, CDR2 SQIVND (reference sequence). The CDR3 coding sequence is TGTGCCAGTAGTCTCTGGGACAGCCCCCGGGTCTATGGCTACACCTTC. Protein: CASSLWDSPRVYGYTF. Complete variable domain (other parts from reference TRBV19 and TRBJ1-2): DGGITQSPKYLFRKEGQNVTLSCEQNLNHDAMYWYRQDPGQGLRLIYYSQIVNDFQKGDIAEGYSVSREKKESFPLTVTSAQKNPTAFYLCASSLWDSPRVYGYTFGSGTRLTVV.

This clone appeared a few times. This chain connects TRBV7-9 to TRBJ1-6; D is perhaps TRBD1 (5 bases). Germline V CDR1 and CDR2: SEHNR, FQNEAQ (reference sequence). V lost 5 bases and J lost 7, with 18 bases in between. The CDR3 covers 16 residues. The CDR3 loop is CASSPGPGTENSPLHF. The CDR3 DNA reads as TGTGCCAGCAGCCCCGGACCCGGGACGGAGAATTCACCCCTCCACTTT. Looking up the rest from reference TRBV7-9 and TRBJ1-6 gives the full variable domain: DTGVSQNPRHKITKRGQNVTFRCDPISEHNRLYWYRQTLGQGPEFLTYFQNEAQLEKSRLLSDRFSAERPKGSFSTLEIQRTEQGDSAMYLCASSPGPGTENSPLHFGNGTRLTVT.

CDR3 amino acids: CASSGRERGSGANVLTF. CDR3 DNA sequence: TGTGCCAGCAGTGGCAGGGAGAGGGGCTCTGGGGCCAACGTCCTGACTTTC. J is TRBJ2-6 and V is TRBV25-1, with D perhaps being TRBD1 or TRBD2 (5 bases each). The germline V and J ends were trimmed by 4 bases and 0 bases, with 13 bases remaining between them. CDR3 size: 17 residues. The germline V gene encodes CDR1 MGHDK and CDR2 SYGVNS.

The chain combines TRBV25-1 with TRBJ2-1; TRBD1 aligns across 10 bases. The germline gives CDR1 MGHDK, CDR2 SYGVNS. V was clipped by 3 bases and J by 0 bases; unmatched bases: 5. The CDR3 contains 17 residues. The CDR3 here is CASSDRQGASSYNEQFF. CDR3 nucleotide sequence: TGTGCCAGCAGTGACCGACAGGGGGCAAGCTCCTACAATGAGCAGTTCTTC. Complete variable domain (other parts from reference TRBV25-1 and TRBJ2-1): EADIYQTPRYLVIGTGKKITLECSQTMGHDKMYWYQQDPGMELHLIHYSYGVNSTEKGDLSSESTVSRIRTEHFPLTLESARPSHTSQYLCASSDRQGASSYNEQFFGPGTRLTVL.

There are a few counts of this clone. The chain recombines TRBV27 with TRBJ1-4; possibly TRBD1 for D (5 bases). The CDR3 runs to 15 residues. The V gene's germline CDR1 is MNHEY and CDR2 SMNVEV (reference sequence). V was shortened by 3 bases and J by 5 bases, with 13 bases between the two germline ends. DNA for the CDR3: TGTGCCAGCAGTTTCGGCAGGGTTACGAATGAAAAACTGTTTTTT. Amino acids: CASSFGRVTNEKLFF. Complete variable domain (other parts from reference TRBV27 and TRBJ1-4): EAQVTQNPRYLITVTGKKLTVTCSQNMNHEYMSWYRQDPGLGLRQIYYSMNVEVTDKGDVPEGYKVSRKEKRNFPLILESPSPNQTSLYFCASSFGRVTNEKLFFGSGTQLSVL.

The gene calls are TRBV11-2 and TRBJ2-3; TRBD2 aligns across 13 bases. The germline V gene has CDR1 SGHAT and CDR2 FQNNGV. Trimming removed 4 bases from V and 6 bases from J; junction bases left unmatched: 1. CDR3 size: 14 residues. The CDR3 DNA is TGTGCCAGCAGCTCGGGACTAGCGGGGGATACGCAGTATTTT. This translates into CASSSGLAGDTQYF.

This clone was observed once. The V call is TRBV5-5, the J call TRBJ2-7; D is uncertain. The CDR3 is made up of 16 amino acids. CDR1 and CDR2 from the germline V gene are SGHKS and YYEKEE (reference sequence). Trimming shortened V by 0 bases and J by 8 bases, and 21 bases separated the two germline ends. CDR3 sequence reads: CASSLAYRPIGEQQYV. The CDR3 coding sequence is TGTGCCAGCAGCTTGGCCTATCGACCGATTGGTGAGCAGCAGTACGTC.

The V gene is TRBV11-2, the J gene TRBJ2-7; 10 positions match TRBD2. CDR3 length: 15 residues. CDR1 SGHAT and CDR2 FQNNGV come from the germline V gene. V lost 5 bases and J lost 3; bases outside the gene matches: 7. Here the CDR3 reads CASSLRPSGGYEQYF. As DNA, the CDR3 is TGTGCCAGCAGCCTAAGACCTAGCGGGGGCTACGAGCAGTACTTC.

V is TRBV4-1 and J is TRBJ2-2; D gene unclear. Trimming stripped 4 bases from V and 0 bases from J, with 6 bases between. The CDR3 has 14 residues. Per germline, CDR1 MGHRA and CDR2 YSYEKL. The CDR3 bases are TGCGCCAGCAGCCCCCCCTCGAACACCGGGGAGCTGTTTTTT. Its protein is CASSPPSNTGELFF.

The chain carries TRBV19 and TRBJ2-5, with D hard to call. The CDR3 is 13 residues long. Germline V gives CDR1 LNHDA, CDR2 SQIVND (reference sequence). The V gene lost 3 bases and the J gene lost 5 bases, with 10 bases spanning the gap. CDR3 loop: CASSIAARETQYF. The CDR3 DNA reads TGTGCCAGTAGTATTGCAGCGCGGGAGACCCAGTACTTC.

This clone came up once. The chain employs TRBV28 and TRBJ1-4; D uncertain. Germline V CDR1 and CDR2: MDHEN, SYDVKM. This CDR3 is 13 amino acids long. The V end was cut by 8 bases, the J end by 6 bases, with 13 bases between. DNA for the CDR3: TGTGCCAGCTGGGGAGGGATGGATGAAAAACTGTTTTTT. It specifies CASWGGMDEKLFF.

The table lists this clone with a few counts. The J gene is TRBJ1-4, the V gene TRBV6-5; no reliable D call. This CDR3 is built from 13 residues. Trimming shortened V by 2 bases and J by 7 bases, and 8 bases separated the two germline ends. CDR1 is MNHEY and CDR2 is SVGAGI in the germline V gene. CDR3 residues: CASSYGPGEKLFF. The CDR3 DNA is TGTGCCAGCAGTTACGGGCCGGGTGAAAAACTGTTTTTT.

V and J are TRBV25-1 and TRBJ2-3; D remains ambiguous. This CDR3 region has 12 residues. Trimming shortened V by 4 bases and J by 1 base, and 3 bases separated the two germline ends. CDR1 is MGHDK and CDR2 is SYGVNS in the germline V gene. CDR3 in DNA: TGTGCCAGCAGTGTTGGCACAGATACGCAGTATTTT. It specifies CASSVGTDTQYF.

This rearrangement joins TRBV5-1 to TRBJ2-2; 9 bases match TRBD1. The CDR3 is 16 residues long. The germline V gene has CDR1 SGHRS and CDR2 YFSETQ. V gave up 1 base and J gave up 5 bases; unmatched junction bases: 6. CDR3 protein: CASSLSGTGSTGELFF. The CDR3 DNA sequence: TGCGCCAGCAGCTTGTCCGGGACAGGGTCTACCGGGGAGCTGTTTTTT.